The present TCR beta chain was sequenced within a study of cytomegalovirus exposure and HLA in healthy donors. Turning to the study itself: The platform used for the approximately 120 validation repertoires matched that of the roughly 630 first-cohort repertoires, a later analysis reported.

Notes on the study in general: Most TCR sequences were rare, but some public TCRs occurred in many donors. TCR beta chains numbering 150 to 200 were designated cytomegalovirus-associated.

Details on this clone: Its antigen is not identified.

Some clones are missing from TCRdb's copy, which holds only in-frame ones; the method was immunoSEQ multiplex PCR. Here the sample spans roughly 60,000 clones, roughly nine tenths being singletons. The TCR originated in a woman in her 30s in good health and CMV-seronegative. The specimen sequenced was PBMCs.

CDR3 loop: CASSESFQTILYEQYF. The CDR3 DNA follows: TGCGCCAGCAGTGAGTCGTTCCAGACAATCCTCTACGAGCAGTACTTC. This rearrangement joins TRBV10-1 to TRBJ2-7; unclear D gene. The V gene's germline CDR1 is WNHNN and CDR2 SYGVQD (reference sequence). Trimming cost V 0 bases and J 3 bases, with 15 bases left between them. The CDR3 is 16 amino acids.